Following are 25 T cell receptor beta chains from one sample sequenced in a study of beta chain features in type 1 diabetes. Sequenced material consisted of expressed TCRB transcripts (all of the isolated RNA was reverse transcribed). The protocol was immunoSEQ multiplex PCR, while the TCRdb copy is restricted to in-frame clones and leaves out a portion. The top ten clones hold under 8.5% of a sample with about 320,000 clones, less than 15% of them seen once. Material for sequencing was central memory CD4+ T cells from blood. The receptors were sampled from a young man in good health.

This clone occurred many times. The gene calls are TRBV25-1 and TRBJ1-1; no reliable D call. The germline gives CDR1 MGHDK, CDR2 SYGVNS. CDR3 length equals 12 residues. Trimming took off 6 bases at V and 1 base at J, with 6 bases between the two ends. CDR3 amino acids: CASRKQNTEAFF. The CDR3 region has the DNA TGTGCCAGCAGGAAGCAGAACACTGAAGCTTTCTTT.

The chain carries TRBV5-1 and TRBJ1-2, with 9 bases matching TRBD1. Germline V gives CDR1 SGHRS, CDR2 YFSETQ. The trim removed 0 bases at V and 8 bases at J, leaving 8 bases unmatched. The CDR3 is 15 residues long. The CDR3, as DNA: TGCGCCAGCAGCTTGGCCGGGACAGGGTCTCGAGGCTACACCTTC. It specifies CASSLAGTGSRGYTF.

This sequence joins TRBV5-5 and TRBJ2-3; TRBD2 matches 14 bases. The CDR3 contains 20 residues. Germline V lookup: CDR1 SGHKS, CDR2 YYEKEE (reference sequence). Trimming cost V 2 bases and J 0 bases; bases outside gene matches: 11. The CDR3 protein is CASSFWIGTSGGPSTDTQYF. The CDR3 DNA is TGTGCCAGCAGCTTCTGGATCGGGACTAGCGGGGGCCCTAGCACAGATACGCAGTATTTT.

This clone appeared a few times. The chain recombines TRBV7-2 with TRBJ2-5, with 14 bases aligning to TRBD2. Germline V lookup: CDR1 SGHTA, CDR2 FQGNSA. The CDR3 has 18 residues. Losses at the gene ends were 7 bases for V and 7 bases for J; bases not matched to a gene: 17. The CDR3 sequence is CASTYGTSGSWGLGTQYF. CDR3 DNA: TGTGCCAGCACCTACGGGACTAGCGGGAGTTGGGGGTTGGGGACCCAGTACTTC.

The chain couples TRBV9 to TRBJ1-4, with TRBD1 matching 8 bases. The CDR3 is made up of 15 amino acids. The germline V gene encodes CDR1 SGDLS and CDR2 YYNGEE. V was pared by 0 bases and J by 7 bases, with 5 bases of the junction left unmatched. DNA for the CDR3: TGTGCCAGCAGCGTAGCTCCAGGGGGCGGTGAAAAACTGTTTTTT. This sequence encodes CASSVAPGGGEKLFF.

This sequence joins TRBV9 and TRBJ2-1; 8 bases line up with TRBD2. In germline, CDR1 is SGDLS, CDR2 YYNGEE. This CDR3 has 16 residues. Unmatched junction bases numbered 10, after V lost 4 bases and J lost 4 bases. Here the CDR3 reads CASSPHSGGQYNEQFF. CDR3 nucleotide sequence: TGTGCCAGCAGCCCGCACAGCGGGGGTCAATACAATGAGCAGTTCTTC.

The chain carries TRBV5-6 and TRBJ2-3; TRBD2 aligns across 8 bases. V was pared by 4 bases and J by 5 bases, with 9 bases of the junction left unmatched. Germline CDR1 reads SGHDT; CDR2 reads YYEEEE. CDR3 length equals 15 residues. CDR3 bases: TGTGCCAGCAGCCGTCCGGGACTAGGAGAAGATACGCAGTATTTT. The encoded protein is CASSRPGLGEDTQYF. Using reference TRBV5-6 and TRBJ2-3 for the parts outside the CDR3, the full variable domain is DAGVTQSPTHLIKTRGQQVTLRCSPKSGHDTVSWYQQALGQGPQFIFQYYEEEERQRGNFPDRFSGHQFPNYSSELNVNALLLGDSALYLCASSRPGLGEDTQYFGPGTRLTVL.

The CDR3 region is CASRGQSNYGYTF. The DNA for the CDR3 is TGTGCCAGCAGAGGACAGTCAAACTATGGCTACACCTTC. The J gene is TRBJ1-2, the V gene TRBV5-4; perhaps TRBD1 as D (6 bases). The CDR3 extends over 13 amino acids. Germline V gives CDR1 SGHNT, CDR2 YYREEE (reference sequence). V gave up 5 bases and J gave up 2 bases, with 10 bases separating them. The full variable domain, rest sourced from reference TRBV5-4 and TRBJ1-2, is ETGVTQSPTHLIKTRGQQVTLRCSSQSGHNTVSWYQQALGQGPQFIFQYYREEENGRGNFPPRFSGLQFPNYSSELNVNALELDDSALYLCASRGQSNYGYTFGSGTRLTVV.

The V gene is TRBV19, the J gene TRBJ2-5; the match to TRBD2 covers 8 bases. Germline V gene lookup returns CDR1 LNHDA and CDR2 SQIVND (reference sequence). V was pared by 3 bases and J by 10 bases, with 16 bases of the junction left unmatched. The CDR3 spans 16 residues. CDR3 nucleotide sequence: TGTGCCAGTAGTATCCTCAGGAGCGGGGGAGTAAGAGACCAGTACTTC. It translates to CASSILRSGGVRDQYF.

The chain recombines TRBV7-9 with TRBJ2-3, with TRBD2 identical over 8 bases. Losses at the gene ends were 4 bases for V and 2 bases for J; bases not matched to a gene: 11. Germline CDR1 is SEHNR and CDR2 is FQNEAQ (reference sequence). CDR3 length: 17 residues. CDR3 nucleotides: TGTGCCAGCAGCTCTAGAACTACTAGCGGAATCACAGATACGCAGTATTTT. Translating gives CASSSRTTSGITDTQYF.

The table lists this clone with a few counts. Other DNA sequences of this sample code for an identical CDR3. This chain uses TRBV18 with TRBJ1-4; D not resolved. Germline assignment: CDR1 KGHSH and CDR2 LQKENI. This CDR3 spans 15 amino acids. With 1 base removed from V and 3 bases from J, the gap between germline ends came to 9 bases. The CDR3 region is CASSPQSGSNEKLFF. In DNA form, the CDR3 reads TGTGCCAGCTCACCACAGAGCGGGTCTAATGAAAAACTGTTTTTT.

This clone was observed a handful of times. The chain is built from TRBV14 and TRBJ2-3; 7 bases line up with TRBD2. Trimming cost V 4 bases and J 3 bases; bases outside gene matches: 10. The CDR3 sequence is 16 residues long. Per germline, CDR1 SGHDN and CDR2 FVKESK. The CDR3 loop reads CASSPIGGRVTDTQYF. CDR3 DNA sequence: TGTGCCAGCAGCCCGATCGGCGGGAGAGTTACAGATACGCAGTATTTT.

The chain joins TRBV9 to TRBJ2-1, with 8 bases matching TRBD2. After removal of 3 bases from V and 7 bases from J, the junction contained 12 bases not matched to a gene. Germline CDR1 and CDR2: SGDLS and YYNGEE. This CDR3 has 16 amino acids. CDR3 nucleotides: TGTGCCAGCAGCGGAGGAGCGGGAGAGGGTCAGAATGAGCAGTTCTTC. Its protein product is CASSGGAGEGQNEQFF.

The chain combines TRBV13 with TRBJ1-2; D perhaps matches TRBD1 (6 bases). Trimming pared 5 bases from V and 2 bases from J, leaving 9 bases between. This CDR3 has 13 residues. Germline CDR1 and CDR2: PRHDT and FYEKMQ (reference sequence). The CDR3 is CASSAGANYGYTF. DNA for the CDR3: TGTGCCAGCAGCGCAGGGGCCAACTATGGCTACACCTTC.

The chain employs TRBV7-6 and TRBJ1-2; D is ambiguous. CDR1 and CDR2 from the germline V gene are SGHVS and FNYEAQ. V shed 0 bases and J shed 4 bases, with 6 bases lying between them. This CDR3 spans 13 amino acids. The CDR3 DNA sequence: TGTGCCAGCAGCTTAGCGCCCGCCTATGGCTACACCTTC. Translation gives CASSLAPAYGYTF.

This clone was seen ten or more times. This rearrangement joins TRBV27 to TRBJ2-3, with TRBD1 matching over 9 bases. The J segment lost 0 bases and the V segment lost 8 bases, leaving 9 bases of the junction unmatched. This CDR3 has 16 residues. Germline V gene lookup returns CDR1 MNHEY and CDR2 SMNVEV (reference sequence). The CDR3 sequence is CASGLGQGASTDTQYF. The CDR3 DNA reads TGTGCCAGCGGGTTGGGACAGGGCGCTAGCACAGATACGCAGTATTTT.

The V gene is TRBV29-1, the J gene TRBJ2-5; D uncertain. V lost 8 bases and J lost 2, with 9 bases in between. Per germline, CDR1 SQVTM and CDR2 ANQGSEA. The CDR3 contains 11 residues. In DNA, the CDR3 is TGCAGCTTACGGATTCAAGAGACCCAGTACTTC. As protein: CSLRIQETQYF.

A few counts support this clone. CDR3 coding DNA: TGTGCCAGCAGTACGGACAGGGGGAATCAGCCCCAGCATTTT. Its translation is CASSTDRGNQPQHF. The J gene is TRBJ1-5, the V gene TRBV6-1, with 10 bases lining up with TRBD1. J gave up 4 bases and V 5 bases, and 2 bases lay outside the gene matches. The CDR3 length is 14 residues. The germline V gene encodes CDR1 MNHNS and CDR2 SASEGT.

V usage is TRBV2 and J usage is TRBJ2-3, with 8 bases fitting TRBD2. The germline gives CDR1 SNHLY, CDR2 FYNNEI. This CDR3 has 16 amino acids. V gave up 8 bases and J gave up 0 bases; unmatched junction bases: 10. The DNA for the CDR3 is TGTGCCAGCCCCGTTCGGCGGGGGGTTAGCACAGATACGCAGTATTTT. Amino acids: CASPVRRGVSTDTQYF.

This clone was counted at least ten times. V and J are TRBV18 and TRBJ2-3; D call uncertain. Germline CDR1 reads KGHSH; CDR2 reads LQKENI. The CDR3 is 16 residues long. Trimming left V 2 bases short and J 2 bases short, with 14 bases between. DNA of the CDR3: TGTGCCAGCTCACCAGGCACCCTGGCTTCCACAGATACGCAGTATTTT. Translation gives CASSPGTLASTDTQYF.

Remarks on this clone: This specimen includes other DNA sequences encoding the same CDR3. The rearrangement joins TRBV11-2 to TRBJ1-5; unclear D gene. V lost 0 bases and J lost 1, with 1 base in between. The CDR3 runs to 13 residues. The germline CDR1 and CDR2 sequences are SGHAT and FQNNGV. The CDR3 bases are TGTGCCAGCAGCTTAGAAAGCAATCAGCCCCAGCATTTT. This translates into CASSLESNQPQHF.

Only a few counts were recorded for this clone. The same CDR3 also results from other DNA sequences found in this sample. Written as DNA, the CDR3 is TGTGCCAGCAGCTTAGCGGGGGCCTACAATGAGCAGTTCTTC. It specifies CASSLAGAYNEQFF. V and J are TRBV11-3 and TRBJ2-1, with D possibly matching TRBD2 (6 bases). This CDR3 region has 14 residues. V lost 1 base, J lost 2 bases, and 6 bases lay in between. In germline, CDR1 is SGHNT, CDR2 YENEEA.

V gene TRBV6-6 combines with J gene TRBJ1-6; tentatively, D is TRBD1 (6 bases). This CDR3 comprises 15 residues. V was cut by 6 bases and J by 5 bases, with 14 bases left in between. Germline V gives CDR1 MNHNY, CDR2 SVGAGI (reference sequence). The CDR3 sequence: CASSGGAGDNSPLHF. In DNA, the CDR3 is TGTGCCAGCAGCGGGGGGGCAGGGGATAATTCACCCCTCCACTTT.

The genes are TRBV5-4 and TRBJ2-2, with 9 bases identical to TRBD2. From germline, CDR1 is SGHNT and CDR2 YYREEE (reference sequence). With V trimmed by 8 bases and J by 5 bases, 7 bases remained unmatched. This CDR3 contains 14 residues. Here the CDR3 DNA reads TGTGCCAGTGAGGGACTAGCAGGTACCGGGGAGCTGTTTTTT. This sequence encodes CASEGLAGTGELFF.

The gene calls are TRBV6-1 and TRBJ2-5, with D possibly matching TRBD1 (6 bases). Trimming shortened V by 6 bases and J by 5 bases, and 16 bases separated the two germline ends. The length of the CDR3 is 14 residues. From germline, CDR1 is MNHNS and CDR2 SASEGT. The CDR3 coding sequence is TGTGCCAGCAGAAAACCGGGACAACGTGAGACCCAGTACTTC. Translation: CASRKPGQRETQYF.